These 31 T cell receptor beta chains originate from one sample sequenced in a study of cytomegalovirus exposure and HLA in healthy donors. Primers: 60 Vbeta forward and 13 Jbeta reverse. Some clones are missing from TCRdb's copy, which holds only in-frame ones; the method was immunoSEQ multiplex PCR. The data show about 260,000 clones, with 80% to 90% seen just once and 1.5% to 2.5% held by the top ten. Input material: PBMCs. The receptors come from a woman between 35 and 50 years old in good health and CMV-seropositive.

The V gene is TRBV28, the J gene TRBJ1-2; 7 nucleotides line up with TRBD1. After removal of 6 bases from V and 5 bases from J, the junction contained 9 bases not matched to a gene. There are 14 residues in the CDR3. Germline V gene sequence: CDR1 MDHEN, CDR2 SYDVKM. CDR3 bases: TGTGCCAGCAGCCAAATGGGACAGCCGTATGGCTACACCTTC. It codes for CASSQMGQPYGYTF.

The genes are TRBV19 and TRBJ2-1, with TRBD2 as a possible D gene (6 bases). Germline CDR1 is LNHDA and CDR2 is SQIVND (reference sequence). There are 14 residues in the CDR3. Trimming stripped 7 bases from V and 7 bases from J, with 17 bases between. CDR3 DNA sequence: TGTGCCAGTACTCCCCGGGTTGGAGGGAATGAGCAGTTCTTC. Translated, it gives CASTPRVGGNEQFF.

V is TRBV7-9 and J is TRBJ2-1; 12 nucleotides align to TRBD2. CDR3 size: 15 residues. The V and J ends lost 5 bases and 7 bases, in that order; junction bases with no gene match: 6. CDR1 is SEHNR, CDR2 FQNEAQ, per germline (reference sequence). The CDR3 nucleotides are TGTGCCAGCAGCCCTCGACTAGCGGGAGTGAATGAGCAGTTCTTC. Translated, it gives CASSPRLAGVNEQFF.

The table lists this clone with a few counts. The J gene is TRBJ1-2, the V gene TRBV6-5; perhaps TRBD1 as D (5 bases). Trimming removed 6 bases at V and 4 bases at J, with 12 bases between. Germline V gene data show CDR1 as MNHEY and CDR2 as SVGAGI. The CDR3 is 13 amino acids. Written as DNA, the CDR3 is TGTGCCAGCAGCCCGGACAAGGTCTATGGCTACACCTTC. Amino acids: CASSPDKVYGYTF.

V and J are TRBV14 and TRBJ2-2; the D gene is possibly TRBD2 (6 bases). The CDR3 runs to 16 residues. V was clipped by 5 bases and J by 7 bases, with 20 bases between them. The germline CDR1 and CDR2 sequences are SGHDN and FVKESK. The CDR3 reads CASSTMLTSRVGELFF. The CDR3 DNA sequence: TGTGCCAGCAGCACGATGCTCACTAGCCGGGTCGGGGAGCTGTTTTTT.

The rearrangement links TRBV4-2 to TRBJ1-5; the match to TRBD1 covers 7 bases. J gave up 2 bases and V 4 bases, and 2 bases lay outside the gene matches. Germline V gene data show CDR1 as LGHNA and CDR2 as YNFKEQ. This CDR3 is built from 14 residues. The CDR3 loop reads CASSPDRGNQPQHF. DNA of the CDR3: TGTGCCAGCAGCCCCGACAGGGGCAATCAGCCCCAGCATTTT.

This clone was seen a handful of times. J is TRBJ1-6 and V is TRBV4-3; D is unclear. The V and J ends lost 3 bases and 5 bases respectively, with 20 bases between them. Per the germline V gene, CDR1 is LGHNA and CDR2 is YSLEER. This CDR3 is 18 amino acids long. The CDR3 bases are TGCGCCAGCAGCCAGCTGTCCCCCTTTGACGGAGATAATTCACCCCTCCACTTT. It codes for CASSQLSPFDGDNSPLHF.

This sequence joins TRBV7-9 and TRBJ1-1, with unresolved D. Trimming pared 0 bases from V and 8 bases from J, leaving 7 bases between. The CDR3 covers 12 residues. From germline, CDR1 is SEHNR and CDR2 FQNEAQ (reference sequence). CDR3 in DNA: TGTGCCAGCAGCTTAGCCAACTTGGAAGCTTTCTTT. This encodes CASSLANLEAFF.

This clone came up once. The chain joins TRBV7-2 to TRBJ2-2; TRBD2 matches at 12 bases. CDR1 is SGHTA, CDR2 FQGNSA, per germline. This CDR3 contains 15 residues. Trimming took 6 bases from V and 6 from J; bases not matched to a gene: 5. The CDR3 protein is CASRQTSGSPGELFF. CDR3 bases: TGTGCCAGCAGACAGACTAGCGGGAGCCCCGGGGAGCTGTTTTTT.

Written as DNA, the CDR3 is TGTGGGGCTCGAAACGCGAACTATGGCTACACCTTC. It specifies CGARNANYGYTF. This chain links TRBV28 with TRBJ1-2; no reliable D call. CDR3 size: 12 residues. Per germline, CDR1 MDHEN and CDR2 SYDVKM.

V gene TRBV5-4 combines with J gene TRBJ1-2, with 9 bases fitting TRBD1. Germline loops: CDR1 SGHNT, CDR2 YYREEE (reference sequence). Trimming at V came to 3 bases and at J to 4 bases, leaving 7 bases not matched to a gene. The CDR3 has 15 amino acids. The chain's CDR3 is CASSWDRVAPYGYTF. CDR3 bases: TGTGCCAGCAGCTGGGACAGGGTAGCGCCCTATGGCTACACCTTC.

V gene TRBV7-9 combines with J gene TRBJ2-5; a possible D gene is TRBD2 (6 bases). Per germline, CDR1 SEHNR and CDR2 FQNEAQ (reference sequence). The CDR3 contains 15 residues. V lost 5 bases to trimming and J lost 1 base, with 14 bases between them. As DNA, the CDR3 is TGTGCCAGCAGCATTCCGGGAGCCTTCCAAGAGACCCAGTACTTC. This gives the protein CASSIPGAFQETQYF. Together with reference TRBV7-9 and TRBJ2-5, the CDR3 gives the full variable domain: DTGVSQNPRHKITKRGQNVTFRCDPISEHNRLYWYRQTLGQGPEFLTYFQNEAQLEKSRLLSDRFSAERPKGSFSTLEIQRTEQGDSAMYLCASSIPGAFQETQYFGPGTRLLVL.

The chain links TRBV5-6 to TRBJ2-7, with 11 bases that match TRBD2. The CDR3 is made up of 13 amino acids. The trim removed 0 bases at V and 12 bases at J, leaving 5 bases unmatched. Germline CDR1 and CDR2: SGHDT and YYEEEE. The CDR3 loop is CASSLVLAGVLYF. CDR3 DNA: TGTGCCAGCAGCTTGGTACTAGCGGGAGTTCTGTACTTC.

The chain has TRBV28 and TRBJ1-4; the D gene is possibly TRBD1 (6 bases). The V and J ends lost 1 base and 7 bases respectively, with 13 bases between them. The CDR3 runs 15 residues. Germline CDR1 is MDHEN and CDR2 is SYDVKM. The CDR3: CASSLYGQGREKLFF. As DNA, the CDR3 is TGTGCCAGCAGTTTATACGGGCAGGGGCGTGAAAAACTGTTTTTT.

The chain recombines TRBV19 with TRBJ1-1; 8 bases align to TRBD1. CDR3 size: 14 residues. The junction had 6 bases not matched to a gene; V was cut back by 6 bases and J by 3 bases. Germline V gives CDR1 LNHDA, CDR2 SQIVND (reference sequence). This chain's CDR3 is CASRGQGQDTEAFF. As DNA, the CDR3 is TGTGCCAGTAGGGGCCAGGGACAGGACACTGAAGCTTTCTTT. Combining the CDR3 with reference TRBV19 and TRBJ1-1 gives the whole variable domain DGGITQSPKYLFRKEGQNVTLSCEQNLNHDAMYWYRQDPGQGLRLIYYSQIVNDFQKGDIAEGYSVSREKKESFPLTVTSAQKNPTAFYLCASRGQGQDTEAFFGQGTRLTVV.

The genes are TRBV19 and TRBJ1-2; no firm D call. The germline gives CDR1 LNHDA, CDR2 SQIVND (reference sequence). Trimming stripped 0 bases from V and 3 bases from J, with 11 bases between. CDR3 length equals 15 residues. The CDR3 region has the DNA TGTGCCAGTAGTATAGACAGCAGCGGGGACTATGGCTACACCTTC. Its protein product is CASSIDSSGDYGYTF.

This rearrangement joins TRBV27 to TRBJ2-3, with D possibly matching TRBD1 (5 bases). The CDR3 is made up of 14 amino acids. Germline assignment: CDR1 MNHEY and CDR2 SMNVEV (reference sequence). The ends were cut back, 4 bases at V and 3 bases at J, with 11 bases in the middle. The CDR3 nucleotides are TGTGCCAGCAGTTGGGCAGGGCTTACAGATACGCAGTATTTT. Protein product: CASSWAGLTDTQYF.

This chain joins TRBV6-6 and TRBJ1-6; possible D gene TRBD1, 5 bases. CDR3 size: 14 residues. Germline CDR1 and CDR2: MNHNY and SVGAGI (reference sequence). The V and J ends lost 2 bases and 12 bases respectively, with 14 bases between them. CDR3 residues: CASSYGAAQGPLHF. CDR3 sequence (DNA): TGTGCCAGCAGTTACGGGGCAGCCCAGGGACCCCTCCACTTT.

V and J are TRBV4-2 and TRBJ1-5; D not certain. The CDR3 sequence is 15 residues long. Trimming shortened V by 4 bases and J by 2 bases, and 12 bases separated the two germline ends. CDR1 and CDR2 from the germline V gene are LGHNA and YNFKEQ. CDR3 nucleotides: TGTGCCAGCAGCCCCCAGGTCGATGGCAATCAGCCCCAGCATTTT. It specifies CASSPQVDGNQPQHF.

The rearrangement links TRBV6-6 to TRBJ1-2; D possibly corresponds to TRBD1 (5 bases). CDR3 length: 12 amino acids. V lost 5 bases, J lost 8 bases, and 12 bases lay in between. Germline assignment: CDR1 MNHNY and CDR2 SVGAGI (reference sequence). The CDR3 DNA reads as TGTGCCAGCAGTCCCCGTGGGGGGGGCTACACCTTC. It is translated as CASSPRGGGYTF.

The genes are TRBV27 and TRBJ1-2; 11 bases match TRBD1. The V segment lost 5 bases and the J segment 7 bases; nucleotides outside the gene matches: 6. The length of the CDR3 is 14 residues. Per germline, CDR1 MNHEY and CDR2 SMNVEV (reference sequence). The CDR3 is CASSPRTGGGGYTF. Here the CDR3 DNA reads TGTGCCAGCAGTCCGCGGACAGGGGGCGGTGGCTACACCTTC.

This clone was picked up a small number of times. The gene calls are TRBV5-1 and TRBJ1-1, with 9 bases identical to TRBD1. From germline, CDR1 is SGHRS and CDR2 YFSETQ. The J segment lost 1 base and the V segment lost 5 bases, leaving 3 bases of the junction unmatched. This CDR3 contains 14 residues. This chain's CDR3 is CASSRTGENTEAFF. Written as DNA, the CDR3 is TGCGCCAGCAGTCGGACAGGGGAGAACACTGAAGCTTTCTTT.

Note on this clone: At one end, the junction sequence differs from germline, possibly due to a read error. The rearrangement joins TRBV7-9 to TRBJ2-7; 15 positions match TRBD2. Germline V gene lookup returns CDR1 SEHNR and CDR2 FQNEAQ (reference sequence). This CDR3 has 17 amino acids. The CDR3, as DNA: TGTTCCAGCAGCTCAAGAGGACTAGCGGGAGGGCCAATCGAGCAGTACTTC. This translates into CSSSSRGLAGGPIEQYF.

The chain recombines TRBV5-1 with TRBJ1-1, with D perhaps matching TRBD1 (5 bases). V was trimmed by 0 bases and J by 11 bases, leaving 20 bases between them. CDR1 SGHRS and CDR2 YFSETQ come from the germline V gene. This CDR3 is built from 15 residues. The CDR3, as DNA: TGCGCCAGCAGCTTGGCGGGGGTACCTCGCGGGAGGGCTTTCTTT. Translated, it gives CASSLAGVPRGRAFF.

The J gene is TRBJ1-3, the V gene TRBV18; D unclear. The CDR3 spans 15 residues. The germline V gene has CDR1 KGHSH and CDR2 LQKENI. V was clipped by 8 bases and J by 0 bases, with 14 bases between them. CDR3 DNA sequence: TGTGCCAGCCGCCCAGTGGAGGTCTCTGGAAACACCATATATTTT. Translating gives CASRPVEVSGNTIYF.

This clone was counted once. This chain links TRBV4-2 with TRBJ1-1; possibly TRBD1 for D (5 bases). V lost 1 base and J 4 bases, leaving 10 bases between the germline ends. The germline gives CDR1 LGHNA, CDR2 YNFKEQ. The CDR3 spans 14 residues. The CDR3 DNA is TGTGCCAGCAGCCAAGTTAAGGGGTTCACTGAAGCTTTCTTT. It yields the protein CASSQVKGFTEAFF.

The chain has TRBV7-2 and TRBJ2-1; tentative D call: TRBD2 (6 bases). Germline V gene sequence: CDR1 SGHTA, CDR2 FQGNSA. This CDR3 region has 15 residues. V dropped 4 bases and J dropped 3 bases, with 13 bases sitting between them. The DNA of the CDR3 is TGTGCCAGCAGCTGGAGGGCGGGGAACTACAATGAGCAGTTCTTC. Its translation is CASSWRAGNYNEQFF.

The chain has TRBV27 and TRBJ2-1; D is unresolved. The germline V gene encodes CDR1 MNHEY and CDR2 SMNVEV (reference sequence). Trimming shortened V by 2 bases and J by 4 bases, and 12 bases separated the two germline ends. CDR3 length: 15 amino acids. CDR3 sequence reads: CASSLAKETYNEQFF. CDR3 bases: TGTGCCAGCAGTTTAGCGAAGGAGACGTACAATGAGCAGTTCTTC.

The gene calls are TRBV2 and TRBJ2-3, with 7 bases fitting TRBD1. The CDR3 length is 16 residues. J lost 9 bases, V lost 2 bases, and 14 bases had no gene match. Germline CDR1 SNHLY, CDR2 FYNNEI. CDR3 bases: TGTGCCAGCAGTGAATTAGGGACAGCCCTCGGGTCGACGCAGTATTTT. It is translated as CASSELGTALGSTQYF.

J is TRBJ2-3 and V is TRBV11-2; TRBD2 aligns across 7 bases. Germline V gene data show CDR1 as SGHAT and CDR2 as FQNNGV. V dropped 5 bases and J dropped 0; count of bases not matched to a gene: 2. The CDR3 spans 14 residues. The CDR3: CASSPSGSTDTQYF. The CDR3 DNA reads TGTGCCAGCAGCCCTAGCGGCAGCACAGATACGCAGTATTTT.

The J gene is TRBJ2-7, the V gene TRBV27; 10 bases are shared with TRBD2. V trimming: 3 bases; J trimming: 3 bases; junction bases outside the gene matches: 11. The CDR3 runs to 17 residues. Germline V lookup: CDR1 MNHEY, CDR2 SMNVEV (reference sequence). The CDR3 DNA is TGTGCCAGCAGTTTTAAGAAGGTTCTAGCGGGAGTCTACGAGCAGTACTTC. The encoded protein is CASSFKKVLAGVYEQYF.